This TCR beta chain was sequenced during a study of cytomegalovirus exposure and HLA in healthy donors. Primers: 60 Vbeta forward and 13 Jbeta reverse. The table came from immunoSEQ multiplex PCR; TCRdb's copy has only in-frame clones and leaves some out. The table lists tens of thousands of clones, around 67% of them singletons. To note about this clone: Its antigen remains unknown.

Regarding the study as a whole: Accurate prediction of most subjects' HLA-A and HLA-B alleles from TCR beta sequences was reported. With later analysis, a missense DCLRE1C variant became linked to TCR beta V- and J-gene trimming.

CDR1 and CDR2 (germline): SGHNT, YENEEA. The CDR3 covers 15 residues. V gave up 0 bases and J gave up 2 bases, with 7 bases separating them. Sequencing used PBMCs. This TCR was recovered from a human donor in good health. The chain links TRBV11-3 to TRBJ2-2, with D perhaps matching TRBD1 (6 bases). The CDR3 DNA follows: TGTGCCAGCAGCTTAGACAGGGGAAACACCGGGGAGCTGTTTTTT. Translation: CASSLDRGNTGELFF.